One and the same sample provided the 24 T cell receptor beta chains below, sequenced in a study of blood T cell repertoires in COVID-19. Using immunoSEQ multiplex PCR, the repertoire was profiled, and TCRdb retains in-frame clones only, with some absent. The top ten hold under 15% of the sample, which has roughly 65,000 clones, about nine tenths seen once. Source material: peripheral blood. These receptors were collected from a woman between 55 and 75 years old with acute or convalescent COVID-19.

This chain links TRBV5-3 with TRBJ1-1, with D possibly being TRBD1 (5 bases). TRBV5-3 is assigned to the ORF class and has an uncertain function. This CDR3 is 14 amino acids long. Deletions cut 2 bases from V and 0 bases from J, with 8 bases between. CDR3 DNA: TGTGCCAGAAGCTTTCTGGACATGAACACTGAAGCTTTCTTT. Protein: CARSFLDMNTEAFF.

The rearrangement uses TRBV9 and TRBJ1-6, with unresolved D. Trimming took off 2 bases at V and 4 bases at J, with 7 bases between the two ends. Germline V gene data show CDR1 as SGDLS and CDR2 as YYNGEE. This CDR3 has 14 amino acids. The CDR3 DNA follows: TGTGCCAGCAGCGTTACAGATTATAATTCACCCCTCCACTTT. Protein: CASSVTDYNSPLHF.

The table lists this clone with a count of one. The CDR3 sequence is CASSMDRERNIQYF. The CDR3 bases are TGTGCCAGTAGTATGGACAGAGAGAGAAACATTCAGTACTTC. V usage is TRBV19 and J usage is TRBJ2-4; TRBD1 is a possible D gene (6 bases). Germline assignment: CDR1 LNHDA and CDR2 SQIVND (reference sequence). The CDR3 length is 14 residues. The V gene lost 3 bases and the J gene lost 6 bases, with 12 bases spanning the gap.

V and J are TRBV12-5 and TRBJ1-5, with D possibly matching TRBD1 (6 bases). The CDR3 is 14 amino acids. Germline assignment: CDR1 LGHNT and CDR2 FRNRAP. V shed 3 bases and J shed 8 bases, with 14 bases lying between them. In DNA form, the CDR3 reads TGTGCTAGTGGTTTCTCAGGGGAAGAGAAGCCCCAGCATTTT. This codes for CASGFSGEEKPQHF.

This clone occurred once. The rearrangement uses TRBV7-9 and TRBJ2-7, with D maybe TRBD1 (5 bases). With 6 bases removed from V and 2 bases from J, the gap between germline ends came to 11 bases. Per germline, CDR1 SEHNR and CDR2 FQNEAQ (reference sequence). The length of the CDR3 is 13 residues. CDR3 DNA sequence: TGTGCCAGCAGTCATGACAGCACCTACGAGCAGTACTTC. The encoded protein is CASSHDSTYEQYF. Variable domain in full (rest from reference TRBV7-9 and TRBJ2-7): DTGVSQNPRHKITKRGQNVTFRCDPISEHNRLYWYRQTLGQGPEFLTYFQNEAQLEKSRLLSDRFSAERPKGSFSTLEIQRTEQGDSAMYLCASSHDSTYEQYFGPGTRLTVT.

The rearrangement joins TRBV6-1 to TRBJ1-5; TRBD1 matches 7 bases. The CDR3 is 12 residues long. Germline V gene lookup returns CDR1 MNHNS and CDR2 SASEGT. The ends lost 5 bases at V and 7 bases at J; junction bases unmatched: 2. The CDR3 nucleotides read TGTGCCAGCAGTCAGGGGGTACAGCCCCAGCATTTT. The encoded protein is CASSQGVQPQHF.

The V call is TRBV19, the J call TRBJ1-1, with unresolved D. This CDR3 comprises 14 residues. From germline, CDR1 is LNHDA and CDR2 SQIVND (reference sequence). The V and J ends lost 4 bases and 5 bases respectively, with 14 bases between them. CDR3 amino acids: CASSTSRVGTEAFF. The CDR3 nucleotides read TGTGCCAGTAGTACGTCGAGGGTGGGAACTGAAGCTTTCTTT.

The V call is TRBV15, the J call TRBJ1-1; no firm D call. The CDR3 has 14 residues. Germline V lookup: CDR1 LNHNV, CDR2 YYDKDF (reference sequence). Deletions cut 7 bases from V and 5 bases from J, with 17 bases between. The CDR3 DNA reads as TGTGCCACCACCTTGTCTCTCGCGGGGACTGAAGCTTTCTTT. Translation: CATTLSLAGTEAFF.

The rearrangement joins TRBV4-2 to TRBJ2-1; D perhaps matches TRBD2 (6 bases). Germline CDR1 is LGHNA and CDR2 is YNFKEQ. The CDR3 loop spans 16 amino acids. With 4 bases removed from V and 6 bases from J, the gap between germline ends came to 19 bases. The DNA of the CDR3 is TGTGCCAGCAGCCCAACGACGACGGGGGATTCCAATGAGCAGTTCTTC. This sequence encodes CASSPTTTGDSNEQFF.

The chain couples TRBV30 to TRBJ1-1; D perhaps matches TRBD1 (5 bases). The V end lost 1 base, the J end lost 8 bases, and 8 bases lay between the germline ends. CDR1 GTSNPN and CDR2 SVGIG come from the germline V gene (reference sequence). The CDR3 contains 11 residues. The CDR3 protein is CAWSDRTEAFF. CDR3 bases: TGTGCCTGGAGTGATCGGACAGAAGCTTTCTTT.

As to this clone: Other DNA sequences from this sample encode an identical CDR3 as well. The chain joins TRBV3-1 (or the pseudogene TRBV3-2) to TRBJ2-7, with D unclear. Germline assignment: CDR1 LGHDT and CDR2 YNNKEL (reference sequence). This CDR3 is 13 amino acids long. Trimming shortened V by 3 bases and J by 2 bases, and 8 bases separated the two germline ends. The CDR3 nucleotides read TGTGCCAGCAGCCATCCTATTACCTACGAGCAGTACTTC. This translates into CASSHPITYEQYF.

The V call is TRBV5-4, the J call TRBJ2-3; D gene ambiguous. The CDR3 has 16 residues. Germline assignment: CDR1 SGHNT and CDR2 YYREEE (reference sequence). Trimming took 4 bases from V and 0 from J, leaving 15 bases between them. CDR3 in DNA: TGTGCCAGCAGCCCCCCTCGTTCCAGGAGCACAGATACGCAGTATTTT. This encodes CASSPPRSRSTDTQYF.

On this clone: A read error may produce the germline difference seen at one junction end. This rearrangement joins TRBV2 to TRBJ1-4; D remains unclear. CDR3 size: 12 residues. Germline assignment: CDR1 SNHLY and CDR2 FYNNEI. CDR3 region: CASKSFGAGFRF. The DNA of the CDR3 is TGTGCCAGCAAGTCATTTGGCGCCGGCTTCAGGTTT.

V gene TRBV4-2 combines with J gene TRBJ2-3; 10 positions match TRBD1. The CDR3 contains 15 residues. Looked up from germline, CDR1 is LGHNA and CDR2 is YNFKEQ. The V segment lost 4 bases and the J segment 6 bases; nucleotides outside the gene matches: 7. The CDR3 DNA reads TGTGCCAGCAGCCTCGAGCCGGGACAGGGGGATACGCAGTATTTT. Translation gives CASSLEPGQGDTQYF.

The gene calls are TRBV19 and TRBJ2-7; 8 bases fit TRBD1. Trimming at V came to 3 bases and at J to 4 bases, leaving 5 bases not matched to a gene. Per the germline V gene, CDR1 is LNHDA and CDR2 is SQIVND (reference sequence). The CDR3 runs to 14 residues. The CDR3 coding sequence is TGTGCCAGTAGTATCGCAGGGGGCGAATACGAGCAGTACTTC. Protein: CASSIAGGEYEQYF.

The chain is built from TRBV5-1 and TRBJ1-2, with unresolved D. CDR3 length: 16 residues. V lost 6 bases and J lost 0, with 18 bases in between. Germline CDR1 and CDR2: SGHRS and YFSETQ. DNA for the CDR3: TGCGCCAGCACCCCAGGCCACAGAACCTCTAACTATGGCTACACCTTC. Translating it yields CASTPGHRTSNYGYTF.

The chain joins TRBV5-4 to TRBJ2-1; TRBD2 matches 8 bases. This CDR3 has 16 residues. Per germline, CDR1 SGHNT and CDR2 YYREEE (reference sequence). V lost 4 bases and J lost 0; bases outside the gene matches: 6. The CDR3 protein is CASSPDRGGSYNEQFF. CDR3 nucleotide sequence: TGTGCCAGCAGCCCCGACCGGGGGGGCTCCTACAATGAGCAGTTCTTC.

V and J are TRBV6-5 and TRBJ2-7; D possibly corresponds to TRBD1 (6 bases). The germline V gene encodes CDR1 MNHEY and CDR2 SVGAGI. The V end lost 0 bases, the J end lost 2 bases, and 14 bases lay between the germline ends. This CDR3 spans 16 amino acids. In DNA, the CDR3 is TGTGCCAGCAGTTACTCAAACAGGGTCCTTACCTACGAGCAGTACTTC. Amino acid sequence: CASSYSNRVLTYEQYF.

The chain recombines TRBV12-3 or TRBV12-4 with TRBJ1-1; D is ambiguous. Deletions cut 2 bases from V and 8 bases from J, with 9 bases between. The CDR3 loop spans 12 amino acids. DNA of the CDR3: TGTGCCAGCAGTTTAAATCGGGTCGAAGCTTTCTTT. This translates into CASSLNRVEAFF.

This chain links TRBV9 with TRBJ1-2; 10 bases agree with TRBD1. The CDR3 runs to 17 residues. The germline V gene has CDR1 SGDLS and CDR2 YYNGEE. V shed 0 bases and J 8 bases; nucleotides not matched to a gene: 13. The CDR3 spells CASSVALGTGDTGGYTF. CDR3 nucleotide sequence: TGTGCCAGCAGCGTAGCCCTGGGGACAGGGGATACGGGCGGCTACACCTTC.

CDR3 loop: CASSRRGALQETQYF. The CDR3 DNA follows: TGTGCCAGTAGCAGGCGGGGGGCGCTTCAAGAGACCCAGTACTTC. V gene TRBV19 combines with J gene TRBJ2-5, with TRBD2 matching over 8 bases. The J segment lost 2 bases and the V segment lost 6 bases, leaving 8 bases of the junction unmatched. Germline lookup yields CDR1 LNHDA and CDR2 SQIVND (reference sequence). The CDR3 is 15 residues long.

CDR3 region: CASSSTGHGSTGELFF. In DNA form, the CDR3 reads TGCGCCAGCAGCTCGACGGGACACGGTAGTACCGGGGAGCTGTTTTTT. The J gene is TRBJ2-2, the V gene TRBV5-1; D may be TRBD1 (6 bases). The CDR3 totals 16 residues. V was pared by 3 bases and J by 5 bases, with 17 bases between. CDR1 and CDR2 from the germline V gene are SGHRS and YFSETQ. The whole variable domain, remainder taken from reference TRBV5-1 and TRBJ2-2, is KAGVTQTPRYLIKTRGQQVTLSCSPISGHRSVSWYQQTPGQGLQFLFEYFSETQRNKGNFPGRFSGRQFSNSRSEMNVSTLELGDSALYLCASSSTGHGSTGELFFGEGSRLTVL.

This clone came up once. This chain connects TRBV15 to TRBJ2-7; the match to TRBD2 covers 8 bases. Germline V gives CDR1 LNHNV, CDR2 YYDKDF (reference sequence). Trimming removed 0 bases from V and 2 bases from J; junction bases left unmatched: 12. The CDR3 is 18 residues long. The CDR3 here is CATSRDLGSGGRPYEQYF. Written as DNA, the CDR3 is TGTGCCACCAGCAGAGATCTAGGAAGCGGGGGCCGTCCCTACGAGCAGTACTTC.

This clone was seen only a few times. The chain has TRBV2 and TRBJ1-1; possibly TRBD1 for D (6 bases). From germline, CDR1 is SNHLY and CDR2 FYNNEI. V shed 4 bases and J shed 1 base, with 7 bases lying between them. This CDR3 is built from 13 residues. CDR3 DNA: TGTGCCAGCAGTGTGACAGGGAACACTGAAGCTTTCTTT. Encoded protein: CASSVTGNTEAFF.